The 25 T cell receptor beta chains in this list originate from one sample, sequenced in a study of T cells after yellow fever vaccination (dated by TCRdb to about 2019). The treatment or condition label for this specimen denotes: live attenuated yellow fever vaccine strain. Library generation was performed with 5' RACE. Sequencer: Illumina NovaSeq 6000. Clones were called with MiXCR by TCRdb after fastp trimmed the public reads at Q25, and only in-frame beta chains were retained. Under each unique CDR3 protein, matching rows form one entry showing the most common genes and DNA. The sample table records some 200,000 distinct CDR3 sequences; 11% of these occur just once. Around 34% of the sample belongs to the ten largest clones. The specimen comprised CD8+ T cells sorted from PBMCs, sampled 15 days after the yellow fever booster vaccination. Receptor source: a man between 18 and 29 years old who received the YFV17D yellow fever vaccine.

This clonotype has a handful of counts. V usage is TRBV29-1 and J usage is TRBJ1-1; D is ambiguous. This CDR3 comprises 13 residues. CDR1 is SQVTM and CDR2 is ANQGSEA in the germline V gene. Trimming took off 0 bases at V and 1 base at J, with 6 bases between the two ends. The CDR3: CSVEDWGNTEAFF. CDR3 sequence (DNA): TGCAGCGTTGAAGATTGGGGGAACACTGAAGCTTTCTTT. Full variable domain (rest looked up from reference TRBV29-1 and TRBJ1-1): SAVISQKPSRDICQRGTSLTIQCQVDSQVTMMFWYRQQPGQSLTLIATANQGSEATYESGFVIDKFPISRPNLTFSTLTVSNMSPEDSSIYLCSVEDWGNTEAFFGQGTRLTVV.

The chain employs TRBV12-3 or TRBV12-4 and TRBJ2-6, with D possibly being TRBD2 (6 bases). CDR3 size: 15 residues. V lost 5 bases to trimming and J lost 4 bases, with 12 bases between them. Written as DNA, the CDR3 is TGTGCCAGCAGTCATACGGGAGAGGGGGCCAACGTCCTGACTTTC. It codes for CASSHTGEGANVLTF.

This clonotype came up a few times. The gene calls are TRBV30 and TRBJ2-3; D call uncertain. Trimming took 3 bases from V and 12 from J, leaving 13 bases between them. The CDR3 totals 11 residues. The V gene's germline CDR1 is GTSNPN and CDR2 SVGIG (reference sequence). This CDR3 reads CAWRINFYQYF. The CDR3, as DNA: TGTGCCTGGAGAATAAACTTTTACCAGTATTTT.

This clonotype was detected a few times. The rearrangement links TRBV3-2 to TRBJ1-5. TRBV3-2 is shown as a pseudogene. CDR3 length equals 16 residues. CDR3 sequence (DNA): TGTGCCAGCAGCCAAGAGGGGTTTTATAGCAATCAGCCCCAGCATTTT. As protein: CASSQEGFYSNQPQHF.

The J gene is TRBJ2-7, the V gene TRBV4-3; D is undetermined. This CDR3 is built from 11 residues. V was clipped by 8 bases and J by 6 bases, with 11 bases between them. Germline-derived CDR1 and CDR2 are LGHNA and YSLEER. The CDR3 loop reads CASLRVSEQYV. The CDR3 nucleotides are TGCGCCAGCCTCCGGGTCAGCGAGCAGTACGTC.

The CDR3 DNA reads TGTGCCAGCAAGAAGCGGGGGATCCTTGAGCAGTTCTTC. It specifies CASKKRGILEQFF. V usage is TRBV6-2 or TRBV6-3 and J usage is TRBJ2-1, with TRBD2 matching 8 bases. V was pared by 7 bases and J by 9 bases, with 8 bases of the junction left unmatched. The V gene's germline CDR1 is MNHEY and CDR2 SVGEGT. This CDR3 is built from 13 residues.

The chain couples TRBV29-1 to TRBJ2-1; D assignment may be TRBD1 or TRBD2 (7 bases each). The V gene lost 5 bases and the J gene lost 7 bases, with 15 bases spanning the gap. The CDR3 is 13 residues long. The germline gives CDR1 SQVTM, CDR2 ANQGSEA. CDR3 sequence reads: CSVYLQGGNEQFF. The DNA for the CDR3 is TGCAGCGTTTACCTTCAGGGGGGGAATGAGCAGTTCTTC.

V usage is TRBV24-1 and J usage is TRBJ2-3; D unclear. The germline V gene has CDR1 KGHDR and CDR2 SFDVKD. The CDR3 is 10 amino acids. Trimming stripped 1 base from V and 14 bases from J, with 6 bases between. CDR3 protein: CATSDFRLYF. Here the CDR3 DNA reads TGTGCCACCAGTGATTTTCGTTTGTATTTT.

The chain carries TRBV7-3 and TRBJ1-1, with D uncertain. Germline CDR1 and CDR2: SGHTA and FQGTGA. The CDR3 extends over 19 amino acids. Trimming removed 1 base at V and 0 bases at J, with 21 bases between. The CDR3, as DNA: TGTGCCAGCAGCTTAAGACCGATAGCGCTCTGGCCGGTGAACACTGAAGCTTTCTTT. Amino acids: CASSLRPIALWPVNTEAFF.

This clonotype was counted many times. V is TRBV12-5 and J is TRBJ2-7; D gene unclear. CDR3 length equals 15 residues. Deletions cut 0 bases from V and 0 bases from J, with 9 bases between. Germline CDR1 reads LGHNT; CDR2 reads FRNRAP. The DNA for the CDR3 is TGTGCTAGTGGTTTGGTACGGAATAGCTCCTACGAGCAGTACGTC. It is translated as CASGLVRNSSYEQYV.

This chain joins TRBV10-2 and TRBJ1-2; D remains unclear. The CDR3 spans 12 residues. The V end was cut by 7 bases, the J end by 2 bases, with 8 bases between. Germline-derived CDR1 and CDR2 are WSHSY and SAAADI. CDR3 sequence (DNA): TGCGCCAGCATGGCTATCAACTATGGCTACACCTTC. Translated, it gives CASMAINYGYTF.

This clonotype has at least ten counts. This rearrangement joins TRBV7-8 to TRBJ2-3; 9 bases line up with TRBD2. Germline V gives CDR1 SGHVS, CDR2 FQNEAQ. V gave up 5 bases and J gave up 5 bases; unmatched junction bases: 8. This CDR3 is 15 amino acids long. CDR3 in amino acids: CASSRDGLAQDTQYF. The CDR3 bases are TGTGCCAGCAGCCGGGACGGACTAGCGCAAGATACGCAGTATTTT.

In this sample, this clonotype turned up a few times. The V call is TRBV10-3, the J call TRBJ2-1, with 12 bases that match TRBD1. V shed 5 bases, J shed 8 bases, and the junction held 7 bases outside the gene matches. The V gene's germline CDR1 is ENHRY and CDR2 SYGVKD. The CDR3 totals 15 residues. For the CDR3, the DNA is TGTGCCATCAGTCCAGGGACAGGGGGCCCGGATGAGCAGTTCTTC. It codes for CAISPGTGGPDEQFF.

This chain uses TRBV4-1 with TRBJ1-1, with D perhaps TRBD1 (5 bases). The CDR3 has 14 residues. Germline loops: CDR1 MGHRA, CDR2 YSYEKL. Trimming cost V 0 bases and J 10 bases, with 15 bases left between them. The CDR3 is CASSQEGIARAAFF. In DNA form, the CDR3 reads TGCGCCAGCAGCCAAGAGGGGATAGCCAGGGCAGCTTTCTTT.

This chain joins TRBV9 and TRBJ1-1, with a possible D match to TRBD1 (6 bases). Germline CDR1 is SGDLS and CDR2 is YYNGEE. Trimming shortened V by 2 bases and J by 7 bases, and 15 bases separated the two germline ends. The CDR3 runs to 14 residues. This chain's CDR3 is CASSVFGGADEAFF. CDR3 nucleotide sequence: TGTGCCAGCAGCGTGTTTGGGGGCGCAGATGAAGCTTTCTTT.

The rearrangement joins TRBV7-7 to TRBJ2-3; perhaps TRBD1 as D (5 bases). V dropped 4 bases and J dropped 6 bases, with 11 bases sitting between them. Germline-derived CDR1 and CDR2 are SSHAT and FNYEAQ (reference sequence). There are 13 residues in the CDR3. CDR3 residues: CASSSGQGDTQYF. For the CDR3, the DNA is TGTGCCAGCAGCTCCGGGCAGGGCGATACGCAGTATTTT.

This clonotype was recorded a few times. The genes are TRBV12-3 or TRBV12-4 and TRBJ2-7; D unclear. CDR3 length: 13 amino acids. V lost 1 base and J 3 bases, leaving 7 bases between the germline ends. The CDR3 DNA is TGTGCCAGCAGTTTAGATCAGAGCTACGAGCAGTACTTC. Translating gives CASSLDQSYEQYF.

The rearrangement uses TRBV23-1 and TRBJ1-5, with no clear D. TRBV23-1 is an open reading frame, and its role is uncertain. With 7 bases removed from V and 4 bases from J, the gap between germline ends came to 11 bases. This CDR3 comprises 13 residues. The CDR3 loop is CASIRGGNQPQHF. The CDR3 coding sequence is TGCGCCAGCATTCGGGGAGGGAATCAGCCCCAGCATTTT.

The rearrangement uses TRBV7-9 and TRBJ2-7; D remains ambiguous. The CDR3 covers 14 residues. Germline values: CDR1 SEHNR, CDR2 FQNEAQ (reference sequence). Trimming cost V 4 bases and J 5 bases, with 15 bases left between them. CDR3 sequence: CASSSHNLGDEQYF. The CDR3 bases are TGTGCCAGCAGCTCCCATAACTTAGGCGACGAGCAGTACTTC.

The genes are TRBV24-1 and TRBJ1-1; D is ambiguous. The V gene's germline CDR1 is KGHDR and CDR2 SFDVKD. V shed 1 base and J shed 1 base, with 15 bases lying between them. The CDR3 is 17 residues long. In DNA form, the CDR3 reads TGTGCCACCAGTGATTTTGCGGGAGACCTGAGGAACACTGAAGCTTTCTTT. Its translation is CATSDFAGDLRNTEAFF.

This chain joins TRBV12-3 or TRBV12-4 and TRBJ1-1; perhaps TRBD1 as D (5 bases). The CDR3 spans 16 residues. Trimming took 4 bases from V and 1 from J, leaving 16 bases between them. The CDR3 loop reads CASSSPSTDPNTEAFF. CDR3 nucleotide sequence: TGTGCCAGCAGTTCCCCATCGACAGATCCGAACACTGAAGCTTTCTTT.

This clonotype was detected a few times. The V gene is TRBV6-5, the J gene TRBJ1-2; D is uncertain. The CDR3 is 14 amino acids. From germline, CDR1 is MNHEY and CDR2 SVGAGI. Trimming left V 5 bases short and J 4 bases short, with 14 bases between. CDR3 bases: TGTGCCAGCAGTACCGCCATAGGCGGCTATGGCTACACCTTC. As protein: CASSTAIGGYGYTF.

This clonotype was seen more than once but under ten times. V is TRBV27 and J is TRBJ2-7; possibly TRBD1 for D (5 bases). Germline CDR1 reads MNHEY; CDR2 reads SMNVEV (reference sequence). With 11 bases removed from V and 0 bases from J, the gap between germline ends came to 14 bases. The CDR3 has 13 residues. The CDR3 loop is CASTDTNSYEQYF. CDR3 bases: TGTGCCTCAACGGACACTAACTCCTACGAGCAGTACTTC.

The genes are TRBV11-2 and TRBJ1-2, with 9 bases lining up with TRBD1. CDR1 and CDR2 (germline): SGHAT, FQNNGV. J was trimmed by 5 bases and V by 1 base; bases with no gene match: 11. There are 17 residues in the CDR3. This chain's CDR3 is CASSLVVGQGSRYGYTF. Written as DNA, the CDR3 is TGTGCCAGCAGCTTAGTAGTAGGACAGGGGTCACGGTATGGCTACACCTTC. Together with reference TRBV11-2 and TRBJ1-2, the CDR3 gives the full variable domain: EAGVAQSPRYKIIEKRQSVAFWCNPISGHATLYWYQQILGQGPKLLIQFQNNGVVDDSQLPKDRFSAERLKGVDSTLKIQPAKLEDSAVYLCASSLVVGQGSRYGYTFGSGTRLTVV.

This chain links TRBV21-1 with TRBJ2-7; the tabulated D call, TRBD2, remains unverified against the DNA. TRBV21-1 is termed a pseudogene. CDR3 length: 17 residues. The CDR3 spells CASSRRRGGPFSYEQYV. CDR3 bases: TGTGCCAGCAGCAGGAGGCGGGGGGGCCCCTTCTCCTACGAGCAGTACGTC.